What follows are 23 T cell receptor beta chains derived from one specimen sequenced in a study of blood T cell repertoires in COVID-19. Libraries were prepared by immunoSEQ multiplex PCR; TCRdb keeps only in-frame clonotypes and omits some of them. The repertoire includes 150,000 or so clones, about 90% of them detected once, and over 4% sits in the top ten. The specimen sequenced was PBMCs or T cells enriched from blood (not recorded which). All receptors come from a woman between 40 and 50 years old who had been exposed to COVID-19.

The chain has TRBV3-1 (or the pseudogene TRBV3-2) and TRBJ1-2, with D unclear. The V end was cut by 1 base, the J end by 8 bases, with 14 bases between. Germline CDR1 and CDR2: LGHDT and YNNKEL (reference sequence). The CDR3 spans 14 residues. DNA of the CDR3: TGTGCCAGCAGCCAAGTGTCCGGGGTGGAAGGCTACACCTTC. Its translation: CASSQVSGVEGYTF.

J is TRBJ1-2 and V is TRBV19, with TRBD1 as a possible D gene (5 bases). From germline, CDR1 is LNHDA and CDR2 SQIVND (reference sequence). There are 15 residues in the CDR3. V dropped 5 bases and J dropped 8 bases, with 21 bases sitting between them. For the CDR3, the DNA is TGTGCCAGTAGTCCAGATACGACAGCCTCTATGGGCTACACCTTC. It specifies CASSPDTTASMGYTF.

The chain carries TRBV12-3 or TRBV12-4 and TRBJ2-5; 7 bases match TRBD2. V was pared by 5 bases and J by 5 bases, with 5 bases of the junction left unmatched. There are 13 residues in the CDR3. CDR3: CASSSGKGETQYF. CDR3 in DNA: TGTGCCAGCAGTAGCGGGAAAGGCGAGACCCAGTACTTC.

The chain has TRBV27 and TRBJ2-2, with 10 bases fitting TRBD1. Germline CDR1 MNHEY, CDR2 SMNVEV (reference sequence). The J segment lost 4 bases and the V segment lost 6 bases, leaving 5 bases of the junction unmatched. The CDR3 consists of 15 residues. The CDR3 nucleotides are TGTGCCAGCAGCTCCGGGACAGGGGTCACCGGGGAGCTGTTTTTT. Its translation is CASSSGTGVTGELFF.

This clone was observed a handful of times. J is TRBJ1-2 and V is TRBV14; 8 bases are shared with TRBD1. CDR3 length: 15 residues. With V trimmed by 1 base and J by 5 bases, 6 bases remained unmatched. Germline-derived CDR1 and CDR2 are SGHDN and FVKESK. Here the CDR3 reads CASSQANQGAYGYTF. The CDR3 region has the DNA TGTGCCAGCAGCCAAGCAAATCAGGGGGCATATGGCTACACCTTC.

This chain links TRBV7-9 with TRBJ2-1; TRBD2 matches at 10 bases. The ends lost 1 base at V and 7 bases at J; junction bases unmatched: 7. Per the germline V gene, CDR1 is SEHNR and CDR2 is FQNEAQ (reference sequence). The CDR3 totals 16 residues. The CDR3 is CASSLVVLAGANEQFF. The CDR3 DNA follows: TGTGCCAGCAGCTTAGTGGTTCTAGCGGGAGCGAATGAGCAGTTCTTC.

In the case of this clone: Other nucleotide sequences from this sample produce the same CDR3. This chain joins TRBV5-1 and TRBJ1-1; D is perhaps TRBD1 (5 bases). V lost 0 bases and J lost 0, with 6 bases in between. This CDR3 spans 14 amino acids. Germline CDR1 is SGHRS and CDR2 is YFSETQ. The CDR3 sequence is CASSLDRLNTEAFF. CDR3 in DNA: TGCGCCAGCAGCTTGGACAGGTTGAACACTGAAGCTTTCTTT.

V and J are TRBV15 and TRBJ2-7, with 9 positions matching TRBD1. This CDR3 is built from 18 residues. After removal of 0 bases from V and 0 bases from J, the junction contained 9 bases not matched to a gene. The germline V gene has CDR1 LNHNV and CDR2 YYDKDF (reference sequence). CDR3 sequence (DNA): TGTGCCACCAGCAGAGACCGCCCGGGACAGGGCCACTCCTACGAGCAGTACTTC. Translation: CATSRDRPGQGHSYEQYF. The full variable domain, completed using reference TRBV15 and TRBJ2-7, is DAMVIQNPRYQVTQFGKPVTLSCSQTLNHNVMYWYQQKSSQAPKLLFHYYDKDFNNEADTPDNFQSRRPNTSFCFLDIRSPGLGDTAMYLCATSRDRPGQGHSYEQYFGPGTRLTVT.

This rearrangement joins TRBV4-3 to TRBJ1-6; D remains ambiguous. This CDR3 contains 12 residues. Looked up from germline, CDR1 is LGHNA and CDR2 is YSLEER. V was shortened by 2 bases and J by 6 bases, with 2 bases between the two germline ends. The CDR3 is CASSQRNSPLHF. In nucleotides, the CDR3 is TGCGCCAGCAGCCAACGTAATTCACCCCTCCACTTT.

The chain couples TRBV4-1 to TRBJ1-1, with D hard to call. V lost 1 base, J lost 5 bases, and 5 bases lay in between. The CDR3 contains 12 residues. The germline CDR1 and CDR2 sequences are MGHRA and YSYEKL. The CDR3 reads CASSQGRTEAFF. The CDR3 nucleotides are TGCGCCAGCAGCCAAGGTCGTACTGAAGCTTTCTTT.

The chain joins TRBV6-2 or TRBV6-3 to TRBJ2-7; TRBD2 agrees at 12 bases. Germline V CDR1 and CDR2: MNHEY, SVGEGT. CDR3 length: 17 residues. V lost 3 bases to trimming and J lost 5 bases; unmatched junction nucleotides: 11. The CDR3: CASSYTVTSGRINEQYF. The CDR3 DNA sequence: TGTGCCAGCAGTTATACGGTGACTAGCGGGAGAATTAACGAGCAGTACTTC.

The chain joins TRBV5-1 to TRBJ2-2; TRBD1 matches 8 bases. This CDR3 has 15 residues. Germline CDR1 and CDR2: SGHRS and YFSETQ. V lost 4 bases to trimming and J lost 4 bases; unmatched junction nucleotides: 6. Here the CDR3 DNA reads TGCGCCAGCAGCCACGGACAGGGCAGCACCGGGGAGCTGTTTTTT. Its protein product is CASSHGQGSTGELFF.

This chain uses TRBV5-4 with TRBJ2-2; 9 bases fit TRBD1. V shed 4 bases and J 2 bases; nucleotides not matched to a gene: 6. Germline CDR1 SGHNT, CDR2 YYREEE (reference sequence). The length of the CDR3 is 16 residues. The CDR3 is CASSQPGQGNTGELFF. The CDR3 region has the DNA TGTGCCAGCAGCCAACCGGGACAGGGAAACACCGGGGAGCTGTTTTTT.

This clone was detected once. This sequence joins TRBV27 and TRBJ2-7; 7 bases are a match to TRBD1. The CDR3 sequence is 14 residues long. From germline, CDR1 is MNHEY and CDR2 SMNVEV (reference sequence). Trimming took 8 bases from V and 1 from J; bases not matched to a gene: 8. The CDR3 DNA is TGTGCCAGCTGGGACCCGGGACAGTCCTACGAGCAGTACTTC. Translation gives CASWDPGQSYEQYF.

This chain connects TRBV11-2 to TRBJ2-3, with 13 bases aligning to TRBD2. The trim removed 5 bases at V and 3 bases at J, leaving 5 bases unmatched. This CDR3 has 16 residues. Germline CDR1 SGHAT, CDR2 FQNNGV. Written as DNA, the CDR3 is TGTGCCAGCAGCGTCACTAGCGGGAGGGCAACAGATACGCAGTATTTT. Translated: CASSVTSGRATDTQYF.

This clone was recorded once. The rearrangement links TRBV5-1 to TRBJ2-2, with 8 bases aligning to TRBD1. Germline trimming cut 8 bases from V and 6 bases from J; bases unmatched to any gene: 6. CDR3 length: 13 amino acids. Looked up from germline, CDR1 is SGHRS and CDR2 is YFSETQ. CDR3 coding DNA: TGCGCCAGTGGACAGGGAAGGTCCGGGGAGCTGTTTTTT. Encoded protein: CASGQGRSGELFF. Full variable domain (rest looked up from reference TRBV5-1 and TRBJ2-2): KAGVTQTPRYLIKTRGQQVTLSCSPISGHRSVSWYQQTPGQGLQFLFEYFSETQRNKGNFPGRFSGRQFSNSRSEMNVSTLELGDSALYLCASGQGRSGELFFGEGSRLTVL.

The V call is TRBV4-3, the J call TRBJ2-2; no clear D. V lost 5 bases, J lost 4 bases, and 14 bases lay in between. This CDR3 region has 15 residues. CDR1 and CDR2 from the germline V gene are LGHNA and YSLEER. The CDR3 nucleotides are TGCGCCAGCAGCGGGCTGTCGGCTACCACCGGGGAGCTGTTTTTT. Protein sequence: CASSGLSATTGELFF.

In nucleotides, the CDR3 is TGCGCCAGCAGCACCGGGACTAGCGGGGGGGCCGGCACCGGGGAGCTGTTTTTT. Encoded protein: CASSTGTSGGAGTGELFF. The chain joins TRBV5-1 to TRBJ2-2, with TRBD2 matching over 16 bases. This CDR3 is 18 amino acids long. In germline, CDR1 is SGHRS, CDR2 YFSETQ. The trim removed 4 bases at V and 4 bases at J, leaving 7 bases unmatched.

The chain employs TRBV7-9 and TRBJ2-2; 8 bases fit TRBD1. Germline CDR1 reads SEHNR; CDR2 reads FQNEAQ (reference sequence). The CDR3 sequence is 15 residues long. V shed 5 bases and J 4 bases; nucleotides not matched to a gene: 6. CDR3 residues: CASSPQGAGTGELFF. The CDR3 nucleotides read TGTGCCAGCAGCCCTCAGGGGGCGGGCACCGGGGAGCTGTTTTTT.

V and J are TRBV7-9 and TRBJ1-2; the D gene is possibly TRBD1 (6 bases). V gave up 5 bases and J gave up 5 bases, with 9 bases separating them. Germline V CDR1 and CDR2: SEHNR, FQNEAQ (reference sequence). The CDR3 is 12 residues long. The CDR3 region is CASSETGYGYTF. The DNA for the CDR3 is TGTGCCAGCAGCGAGACAGGATATGGCTACACCTTC.

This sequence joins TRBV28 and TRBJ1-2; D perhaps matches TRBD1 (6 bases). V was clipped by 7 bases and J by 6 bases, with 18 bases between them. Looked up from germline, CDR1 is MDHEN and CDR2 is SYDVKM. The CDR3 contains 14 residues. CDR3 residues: CASIQQGRQNGYTF. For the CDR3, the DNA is TGTGCCAGCATACAACAGGGAAGGCAGAATGGCTACACCTTC.

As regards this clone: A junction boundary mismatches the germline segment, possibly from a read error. In nucleotides, the CDR3 is TGTGCCAGCAGTCCCCAGCTAGCGGGGGAGATCCAGTACTTC. This codes for CASSPQLAGEIQYF. The rearrangement uses TRBV14 and TRBJ2-5, with 10 bases fitting TRBD2. Germline V gives CDR1 SGHDN, CDR2 FVKESK. This CDR3 is 14 amino acids long.

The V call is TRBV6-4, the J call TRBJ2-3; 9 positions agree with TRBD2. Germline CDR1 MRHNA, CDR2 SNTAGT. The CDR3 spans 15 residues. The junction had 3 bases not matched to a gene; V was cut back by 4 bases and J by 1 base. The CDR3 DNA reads TGTGCCAGCAGTGTTGTAGCGGGAGGCACAGATACGCAGTATTTT. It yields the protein CASSVVAGGTDTQYF.